These 26 T cell receptor beta chains were all obtained from the same sample, sequenced in a study of monozygotic twins with cystic fibrosis. Method: immunoSEQ multiplex PCR; TCRdb's copy keeps in-frame clones and lacks some. This sample has fewer than 10,000 clones, with approximately 98% found just once. The sample taken for sequencing was blood. The receptors were gathered from a girl aged 2 to 10 with cystic fibrosis.

V is TRBV5-4 and J is TRBJ2-3; D might be TRBD1 (5 bases). Trimming took off 3 bases at V and 3 bases at J, with 14 bases between the two ends. The CDR3 is 15 residues long. Germline V lookup: CDR1 SGHNT, CDR2 YYREEE (reference sequence). In DNA form, the CDR3 reads TGTGCCAGCAGCTCGTTACCTAAGGGGACAGATACGCAGTATTTT. Its translation: CASSSLPKGTDTQYF.

The V call is TRBV10-3, the J call TRBJ1-5, with a weak D call TRBD1 (5 bases). The CDR3 runs to 16 residues. Germline assignment: CDR1 ENHRY and CDR2 SYGVKD. Trimming removed 3 bases at V and 5 bases at J, with 17 bases between. The CDR3 here is CAISDARGGVDQPQHF. CDR3 nucleotides: TGTGCCATCAGTGATGCGCGGGGGGGAGTTGATCAGCCCCAGCATTTT.

This sequence joins TRBV9 and TRBJ2-1, with 11 bases lining up with TRBD2. V gave up 1 base and J gave up 6 bases; unmatched junction bases: 6. The CDR3 totals 16 residues. From germline, CDR1 is SGDLS and CDR2 YYNGEE. CDR3 nucleotides: TGTGCCAGCAGCGTAATGACTAGCGGGGAATTCAATGAGCAGTTCTTC. The encoded protein is CASSVMTSGEFNEQFF.

The V gene is TRBV28, the J gene TRBJ2-7; tentatively, D is TRBD2 (5 bases). In germline, CDR1 is MDHEN, CDR2 SYDVKM. The CDR3 has 14 residues. Trimming took off 6 bases at V and 2 bases at J, with 14 bases between the two ends. CDR3 coding DNA: TGTGCCAGCAGCAACATAGCGTGGACCTACGAGCAGTACTTC. Its translation: CASSNIAWTYEQYF.

This chain connects TRBV27 to TRBJ1-5; D unresolved. Germline assignment: CDR1 MNHEY and CDR2 SMNVEV (reference sequence). The CDR3 spans 15 residues. With 3 bases removed from V and 7 bases from J, the gap between germline ends came to 16 bases. The CDR3 loop is CASSFGVGSAQPQHF. The DNA for the CDR3 is TGTGCCAGCAGTTTTGGCGTCGGGTCAGCACAGCCCCAGCATTTT.

V usage is TRBV28 and J usage is TRBJ2-7; 8 bases match TRBD2. The CDR3 totals 16 residues. The germline gives CDR1 MDHEN, CDR2 SYDVKM. After removal of 10 bases from V and 2 bases from J, the junction contained 16 bases not matched to a gene. The CDR3 is CATLARLAGFAYEQYF. CDR3 bases: TGTGCCACCCTAGCCCGATTAGCGGGATTCGCCTACGAGCAGTACTTC. The full variable domain, in which reference TRBV28 and TRBJ2-7 provide the parts outside the CDR3, is DVKVTQSSRYLVKRTGEKVFLECVQDMDHENMFWYRQDPGLGLRLIYFSYDVKMKEKGDIPEGYSVSREKKERFSLILESASTNQTSMYLCATLARLAGFAYEQYFGPGTRLTVT.

The chain carries TRBV27 and TRBJ1-2; 8 nucleotides agree with TRBD1. Germline CDR1 is MNHEY and CDR2 is SMNVEV (reference sequence). V lost 5 bases to trimming and J lost 2 bases; unmatched junction nucleotides: 4. CDR3 size: 14 residues. The CDR3 spells CASSPGDRNYGYTF. In DNA, the CDR3 is TGTGCCAGCAGTCCGGGGGACAGGAACTATGGCTACACCTTC.

This chain links TRBV19 with TRBJ1-1; a weak D match, TRBD1 (5 bases). Between the trimmed V and J ends, which lost 2 bases and 5 bases, there was a span of 9 bases. CDR1 LNHDA and CDR2 SQIVND come from the germline V gene (reference sequence). The CDR3 is 13 amino acids. The CDR3 DNA sequence: TGTGCCAGTAGTATAATGGAGGGGACTGAAGCTTTCTTT. It is translated as CASSIMEGTEAFF. The full variable domain, its missing parts supplied by reference TRBV19 and TRBJ1-1, is DGGITQSPKYLFRKEGQNVTLSCEQNLNHDAMYWYRQDPGQGLRLIYYSQIVNDFQKGDIAEGYSVSREKKESFPLTVTSAQKNPTAFYLCASSIMEGTEAFFGQGTRLTVV.

This chain uses TRBV7-2 with TRBJ2-3; 8 bases agree with TRBD2. There are 16 residues in the CDR3. Trimming cost V 0 bases and J 1 base; bases outside gene matches: 3. Germline CDR1 and CDR2: SGHTA and FQGNSA. The CDR3 DNA sequence: TGTGCCAGCAGCTTAGCATCGACTAGCGGCACAGATACGCAGTATTTT. Translation gives CASSLASTSGTDTQYF.

The chain combines TRBV30 with TRBJ1-5; D remains ambiguous. Trimming took off 4 bases at V and 0 bases at J, with 10 bases between the two ends. CDR3 length equals 14 residues. From germline, CDR1 is GTSNPN and CDR2 SVGIG (reference sequence). The CDR3 DNA reads as TGTGCCTGGAACCTAGGGTCTAGCAATCAGCCCCAGCATTTT. Its protein product is CAWNLGSSNQPQHF.

This chain uses TRBV5-1 with TRBJ2-3; 10 bases map to TRBD2. The CDR3 contains 16 residues. The J segment lost 6 bases and the V segment lost 2 bases, leaving 9 bases of the junction unmatched. CDR1 is SGHRS, CDR2 YFSETQ, per germline. CDR3 sequence reads: CASSLEPSGSRDTQYF. In DNA form, the CDR3 reads TGCGCCAGCAGCTTAGAGCCTAGCGGGAGTAGGGATACGCAGTATTTT. The variable domain in full, completed from reference TRBV5-1 and TRBJ2-3, reads KAGVTQTPRYLIKTRGQQVTLSCSPISGHRSVSWYQQTPGQGLQFLFEYFSETQRNKGNFPGRFSGRQFSNSRSEMNVSTLELGDSALYLCASSLEPSGSRDTQYFGPGTRLTVL.

V gene TRBV27 combines with J gene TRBJ1-1; unclear D gene. Trimming left V 6 bases short and J 1 base short, with 12 bases between. The CDR3 sequence is 14 residues long. The germline V gene has CDR1 MNHEY and CDR2 SMNVEV (reference sequence). CDR3 in amino acids: CASSPIHRNTEAFF. CDR3 nucleotide sequence: TGTGCCAGCAGCCCGATACATAGGAACACTGAAGCTTTCTTT.

The chain couples TRBV27 to TRBJ1-3; D is perhaps TRBD1 (6 bases). Germline-derived CDR1 and CDR2 are MNHEY and SMNVEV (reference sequence). CDR3 length equals 16 residues. The V end lost 4 bases, the J end lost 4 bases, and 17 bases lay between the germline ends. DNA of the CDR3: TGTGCCAGCAGTTCGCGCCGCAGGGGCGGCGGAAACACCATATATTTT. As protein: CASSSRRRGGGNTIYF.

This clone was seen a single time. The chain recombines TRBV6-5 with TRBJ2-1; D call uncertain. This CDR3 comprises 15 residues. Trimming left V 6 bases short and J 3 bases short, with 15 bases between. Germline CDR1 is MNHEY and CDR2 is SVGAGI. The DNA for the CDR3 is TGTGCCAGCAGCCCGACTCTAACGGGCTACAATGAGCAGTTCTTC. Translation: CASSPTLTGYNEQFF.

This clone was recorded once. The chain couples TRBV7-9 to TRBJ2-5, with 7 bases fitting TRBD2. CDR3 length: 18 amino acids. V shed 2 bases and J 1 base; nucleotides not matched to a gene: 13. The germline V gene has CDR1 SEHNR and CDR2 FQNEAQ (reference sequence). CDR3 in amino acids: CASSLPSGIPTIQETQYF. As DNA, the CDR3 is TGTGCCAGCAGCTTACCAAGCGGGATTCCTACCATCCAAGAGACCCAGTACTTC.

This sequence joins TRBV7-2 and TRBJ2-1; D unclear. V was cut by 2 bases and J by 7 bases, with 3 bases left in between. The CDR3 has 11 residues. The germline gives CDR1 SGHTA, CDR2 FQGNSA. The CDR3: CASSLKNEQFF. The CDR3 DNA sequence: TGTGCCAGCAGCTTAAAAAATGAGCAGTTCTTC.

The gene calls are TRBV5-1 and TRBJ2-1; D is uncertain. CDR3 length: 16 residues. Germline CDR1 is SGHRS and CDR2 is YFSETQ. Trimming removed 2 bases from V and 0 bases from J, with 12 bases in between. The CDR3 nucleotides are TGCGCCAGCAGCTTTCAGACGTCCCTCTCCTACAATGAGCAGTTCTTC. It encodes CASSFQTSLSYNEQFF.

The chain joins TRBV7-9 to TRBJ2-1; 8 bases fit TRBD2. Germline V gene lookup returns CDR1 SEHNR and CDR2 FQNEAQ (reference sequence). V lost 5 bases to trimming and J lost 15 bases; unmatched junction nucleotides: 9. The length of the CDR3 is 12 residues. Written as DNA, the CDR3 is TGTGCCAGCAGCCCCAGTACGGGAGGGTGGTTCTTC. It codes for CASSPSTGGWFF.

The chain uses TRBV5-1 and TRBJ2-2, with 12 bases fitting TRBD2. CDR1 and CDR2 (germline): SGHRS, YFSETQ. V lost 5 bases, J lost 1 base, and 9 bases stayed unmatched. The CDR3 has 18 amino acids. The CDR3 DNA sequence: TGCGCCAGCAGTCCTGGACTAGCGGGAACGGTGAACACCGGGGAGCTGTTTTTT. Protein sequence: CASSPGLAGTVNTGELFF. Full variable domain (remainder filled in from reference TRBV5-1 and TRBJ2-2): KAGVTQTPRYLIKTRGQQVTLSCSPISGHRSVSWYQQTPGQGLQFLFEYFSETQRNKGNFPGRFSGRQFSNSRSEMNVSTLELGDSALYLCASSPGLAGTVNTGELFFGEGSRLTVL.

The V gene is TRBV29-1, the J gene TRBJ2-2; TRBD2 aligns across 10 bases. Germline V lookup: CDR1 SQVTM, CDR2 ANQGSEA. J lost 4 bases, V lost 5 bases, and 16 bases had no gene match. This CDR3 is built from 18 residues. CDR3 in DNA: TGCAGCGTTCGAGTGGTTAGCGGGAGGCCCGGTGGCACCGGGGAGCTGTTTTTT. It encodes CSVRVVSGRPGGTGELFF.

V is TRBV7-9 and J is TRBJ2-2; 11 positions agree with TRBD2. Germline-derived CDR1 and CDR2 are SEHNR and FQNEAQ (reference sequence). The V segment lost 5 bases and the J segment 7 bases; nucleotides outside the gene matches: 3. The CDR3 totals 14 residues. The CDR3 DNA follows: TGTGCCAGCAGCACTAGCGGGAGCGACGGGGAGCTGTTTTTT. Amino acid sequence: CASSTSGSDGELFF.

DNA of the CDR3: TGTGCCAGCAGTTTATCGACTGGGGGTAACTATGGCTACACCTTC. Amino acids: CASSLSTGGNYGYTF. The genes are TRBV27 and TRBJ1-2, with D possibly TRBD1 on 5 matching bases. The CDR3 is 15 residues long. With 0 bases removed from V and 1 base from J, the gap between germline ends came to 9 bases. Germline V lookup: CDR1 MNHEY, CDR2 SMNVEV (reference sequence).

V is TRBV27 and J is TRBJ2-6, with 10 bases fitting TRBD1. Trimming cost V 6 bases and J 1 base; bases outside gene matches: 6. The CDR3 loop spans 17 amino acids. The germline V gene encodes CDR1 MNHEY and CDR2 SMNVEV (reference sequence). CDR3 residues: CASRKDRGLSGANVLTF. The CDR3 bases are TGTGCCAGCAGGAAGGACAGGGGGTTATCTGGGGCCAACGTCCTGACTTTC.

The chain joins TRBV27 to TRBJ1-6; 8 bases line up with TRBD1. From germline, CDR1 is MNHEY and CDR2 SMNVEV (reference sequence). This CDR3 has 14 amino acids. With 3 bases clipped from V and 7 bases from J, the junction kept 2 bases outside the gene matches. CDR3 sequence (DNA): TGTGCCAGCAGTTTTGACAGGGGAAATTCACCCCTCCACTTT. Its translation is CASSFDRGNSPLHF.

This chain joins TRBV28 and TRBJ2-7, with 11 bases matching TRBD1. The V and J ends lost 6 bases and 1 base, in that order; junction bases with no gene match: 5. Germline loops: CDR1 MDHEN, CDR2 SYDVKM. This CDR3 is 15 amino acids long. The CDR3 protein is CASRSGTGGSYEQYF. In nucleotides, the CDR3 is TGTGCCAGCAGGTCCGGGACAGGGGGATCCTACGAGCAGTACTTC.

CDR3 in amino acids: CASSRTGPNEKLFF. CDR3 nucleotides: TGTGCCAGCAGCCGGACAGGGCCGAATGAAAAACTGTTTTTT. V gene TRBV27 combines with J gene TRBJ1-4; 8 nucleotides agree with TRBD1. V lost 6 bases to trimming and J lost 5 bases; unmatched junction nucleotides: 5. Germline assignment: CDR1 MNHEY and CDR2 SMNVEV (reference sequence). The CDR3 is 14 residues long.